These T cell receptor beta chains were read from a single sample in a study of T cells in Graves' hyperthyroidism and ophthalmopathy. TCRdb used MiXCR to reprocess the multiplex PCR reads, holding one entry per CDR3 protein. The sample lists about 270,000 distinct CDR3 sequences; about 20% were seen once. Sample: blood. These receptor sequences come from a man under 40 with Graves' ophthalmopathy. Each CDR3 is given without its conserved first and last residue. Fields, in order: V gene, CDR3 protein.

TRBV20-1 SASYKGGQPQH
TRBV20-1 SARTVMNTEAF
TRBV3-1 ASSSTLQPTDTQY
TRBV27 ASSSQGAYIQY
TRBV11-2 ASSFIGAGELF
TRBV5-1 ASSRGQGTSEQF
TRBV28 ASSPRRGWYEQY
TRBV20-1 SARPASYEQY
TRBV20-1 SAKTRSGQGEQF
TRBV7-2 ASSLVPLTDTQY
TRBV19 ASRAGGVVLDTEAF
TRBV9 ASSPLKGSSYEQY
TRBV27 ASSFRGSGELF
TRBV3-1 ASSQDLVGPSFTEQF
TRBV6-5 ASSTGVQAF
TRBV7-9 ASSLTQGATEAF
TRBV5-1 ASSLRTITGDEQY
TRBV28 ASTLAEGYNEQF
TRBV28 AGNEPNSYEQY
TRBV6-1 ASSLGFSVNTEAF
TRBV6-1 ASTRLAGGQETQY
TRBV7-2 ANQREITDTQY
TRBV11-2 ASSLTSGRGWSYEQY
TRBV5-1 ASSLVRDRPTYEQY
TRBV24-1 ATSDYRESQPQH
TRBV28 ASSMMADTQY
TRBV18 ASSPNPNTEAF
TRBV20-1 SVMTVSYEQY
TRBV13 ASSSFTRLVNEQF
TRBV2 ASSEWARIDHEQY
TRBV10-3 AISELFDGYT
TRBV10-1 ASSAADNYEQY
TRBV12-5 ASGLVTETQY